This T cell receptor (beta chain) was obtained from a study of T cell repertoires in aging, cancer and after chemotherapy. Rearranged V-D-J TRB sequences were amplified with a mixed TRB-A/B primer pool. TCRdb processed the multiplex PCR reads anew with MiXCR; each CDR3 protein has one entry. The data show over a thousand distinct CDR3 sequences, with over 25% seen just once and around 13% held by the top ten. TCR beta rearrangements were amplified from peripheral blood genomic DNA. Study-level points and caveats: Across the chemotherapy interval, each cancer cohort showed higher median generation probability, suggesting thymic rebound. No conclusions about immunological memory after chemotherapy can be drawn from the repertoire data. Compared with age-matched healthy donors, untreated hematological or solid cancer patients showed higher blood TCR clonality. In cancer patients, declining TCR diversity with age involved lost richness and lost evenness.

This clonotype showed up just a few times. Its antigen is unknown. The ends were cut back, 2 bases at V and 6 bases at J, with 11 bases in the middle. CDR1 is SNHLY, CDR2 FYNNEI, per germline. The CDR3 loop spans 14 amino acids. The source material was blood. This sequence joins TRBV2 and TRBJ1-5; TRBD1 is a possible D gene (5 bases). The sequence was collected from a human donor with a solid tumor. Written as DNA, the CDR3 is TGTGCCAGCAGTGAACAGGGTTTCGGTCAGCCCCAGCATTTT. Translated: CASSEQGFGQPQHF.